Included here is one T cell receptor (beta chain) sequence, with context. The target of this receptor is not known. There are no base qualities to consult, and no much larger clone falls within one base. The CDR3 regions of human TCRbeta chains were subjected to immunosequencing. The paper's data handling went like this. TCRs in the repertoires were matched against a reference library of SARS-CoV-2-specific TCRs that had been generated with the MIRA antigen-specificity platform. Breadth was defined as the fraction of unique TCRs that were SARS-CoV-2-associated, and depth was defined as the fraction of total T cells that were SARS-CoV-2-associated. Using the MIRA data, every spike-specific TCR was mapped to the spike region that the TCR reacted to and assigned to either a CD4 or a CD8 class. Log10-transformed breadth and depth values were compared by one-way ANOVA with Sidak's multiple comparisons tests. TCRdb took over this immuneACCESS table, retaining in-frame rearrangements with V and J assigned. Such tables are incomplete; in checked studies, under half of the missing clones stem from an unresolved V gene, and the remainder is unexplained. Clone size and V and J calls were adopted from that table, with D and trimming inferred from the DNA. The table for this sample lists 70,000 to 90,000 clones; approximately 83% of them were counted only once. Clones ranked in the top ten supply roughly 12% of the sample.

This sample is part of a study of T cell responses to AZD1222 COVID-19 vaccine (dated by TCRdb to the early 2020s). About the study as a whole: TCR sequencing covered roughly 230 trial participants: about 210 given two doses of AZD1222 and approximately 26 given two doses of MenACWY control vaccine. Trial participants were enrolled by age into subgroups of 18-55, 56-69 and 70-plus years, and around 150, 28 and 57 TCR-sequenced participants, respectively, were included in these subgroups.

Explained via the paper, the time point label denotes: about 28 days (+/-7) after the second vaccine dose. AZD1222 recipients with second doses at about 4 weeks or about 12 weeks were pooled, because spike-specific TCR depth and breadth did not differ between schedules. Vaccinee samples were obtained from the UK trials COV001 and COV002, which included a single-blind randomized controlled phase 2/3 trial of AZD1222 (ChAdOx1 nCoV-19) in healthy adults. For TCRbeta chain sequencing, PBMC samples were collected from trial participants at day 0 and at day 28 after the second dose. Overall results and qualifications from the work: Spike-specific TCR breadth and depth rose significantly after two AZD1222 doses compared with day 0 and with MenACWY recipients. Because no day 14 peak-response samples were available, repertoires were characterized only after the peak T cell response. Reportedly, almost half of the unique spike-specific TCRs recognized epitopes lying outside the regions that are mutated in the B.1.351 and B.1.1.7 variants. Most participants were white British and females outnumbered males, and the authors suggested that clonal diversity may have been underestimated. The whole spike protein was spanned by vaccine-associated CD4 TCRs, and dominant responses were seen in regions 160-218 and 743-854. In the small 56-69-year group, the increase in depth fell short of significance, most likely because of low power. Conclusions about previously exposed vaccinees are limited because only five to seven AZD1222 recipients were SARS-CoV-2 seropositive at baseline.

This sequence originates from an adult who received the AZD1222 COVID-19 vaccine. The material sequenced was peripheral blood, taken 28 days after the second AZD1222 dose.

This receptor carries the CDR3 CASSVGLAGVYEQYF. The DNA sequence is TGTGCCAGCAGCGTAGGACTAGCGGGAGTTTACGAGCAGTACTTC. The chain is made from TRBV9 and TRBJ2-7, with 12 junctional bases fitting TRBD2. V is pruned by 0 bases and J by 4 bases, leaving 2 bases of the junction without a gene match. Looking up the germline V gene yields CDR1 SGDLS and CDR2 YYNGEE. The CDR3 runs 15 residues from the cysteine to the phenylalanine. The DNA shown is the 45-base CDR3, in frame from base 1.